A selection of T cell receptor beta chains follows, all from one sample in a study of blood T cell repertoires in COVID-19. Here immunoSEQ multiplex PCR was the method, and the copy in TCRdb shows in-frame clones only, minus some. The data hold over 150,000 clones, with 65% to 80% observed a single time. The sequenced sample was peripheral blood. The receptors come from a man aged 60 to 69 with acute or convalescent COVID-19. Both conserved end residues are part of each CDR3.

V gene	J gene	CDR3 protein
TRBV11-2	TRBJ2-5	CASSPGTGGLLETQYF
TRBV21-1	TRBJ2-5	CASSKALAGATQETQYF
TRBV7-8	TRBJ2-3	CASSVGRMGTGGADTQYF
TRBV24-1	TRBJ1-2	CATSESTGVYGYTF
TRBV3-1/TRBV3-2	TRBJ2-5	CASSQKPGQGAAETQYF
TRBV6-2/TRBV6-3	TRBJ2-7	CASSPPSAEPLTYEQYF
TRBV6-2/TRBV6-3	TRBJ1-2	CASSSRGMRYGYTF
TRBV30	TRBJ2-1	CAWSEDLLNEQFF
TRBV29-1	TRBJ2-3	CSVERQGVIDTQYF
TRBV7-2	TRBJ1-6	CASSLSVDNSPLHF
TRBV5-5	TRBJ1-1	CASSWTGGANTEAFF
TRBV7-2	TRBJ1-5	CASSLQQGNGQPQHF
TRBV6-2/TRBV6-3	TRBJ2-5	CASSSPRGETQYF
TRBV5-1	TRBJ1-1	CASSLRTGDTEAFF
TRBV10-3	TRBJ2-1	CARTATYNEQFF
TRBV7-2	TRBJ2-5	CASRLPGRPGETQYF
TRBV5-1	TRBJ2-1	CASSLSGQSSYNEQFF
TRBV11-2	TRBJ1-1	CASSTYREEAFF
TRBV12-5	TRBJ2-5	CASGLNKETQYF
TRBV7-8	TRBJ2-1	CASRRGSYNEQFF
TRBV12-3/TRBV12-4	TRBJ2-1	CASSSGLNEQFF
TRBV2	TRBJ2-7	CATRRFSHYEQYF
TRBV20-1	TRBJ2-2	CSASDSTTNTGELFF